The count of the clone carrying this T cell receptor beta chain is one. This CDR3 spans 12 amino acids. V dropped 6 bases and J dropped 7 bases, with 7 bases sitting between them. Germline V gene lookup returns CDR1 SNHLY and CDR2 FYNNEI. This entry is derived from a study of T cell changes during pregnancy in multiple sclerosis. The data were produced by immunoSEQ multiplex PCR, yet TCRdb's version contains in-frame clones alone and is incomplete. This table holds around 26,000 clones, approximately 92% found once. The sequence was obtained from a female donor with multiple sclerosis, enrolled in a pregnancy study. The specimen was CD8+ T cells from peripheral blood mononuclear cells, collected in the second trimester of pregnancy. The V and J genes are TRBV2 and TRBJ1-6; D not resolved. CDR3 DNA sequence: TGTGCCAGCAGCACAGAGAATTCACCCCTCCACTTT. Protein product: CASSTENSPLHF.